This T cell receptor (beta chain) originates from a study of metastatic and nonmetastatic thyroid tumors (dated by TCRdb to the early 2020s). The study in broad terms: Repertoires from peripheral blood and from tumor or nodule tissue samples of malignant and benign thyroid patients were compared.

The study at large found these results: In both blood and tumor samples, malignant tumors were reported to have significantly higher TCR beta diversity than benign nodules.

No treatment had been received by any patient before thyroid surgery. Patient clinical samples collected from about 2011 to 2018 were retrospectively analysed using T-cell receptor beta sequencing. The CDR3 runs 15 residues from the cysteine to the phenylalanine. Just CDR3 DNA is preserved here, 45 bases in frame from base 1. CDR1 and CDR2 were assigned from the germline V gene (reference sequence) as GTSNPN and SVGIG. Trimming takes 1 base from V and 5 bases from J, and the germline ends sit 17 bases apart. On this clone: The antigen it recognizes is unknown. Base qualities were left out, and no much larger clone turns up one base away.

The protocol used for the library was PCR. The instrument given in TCRdb is Illumina HiSeq 4000. High-throughput sequencing was used to profile the TCR beta-chain CDR3 region of each patient. Concerning the study's data processing: CDR3 differences across clinicopathological groups were used to build a classifier for discriminating distant-metastatic papillary thyroid cancer patients. To measure repertoire diversity the researchers used the Shannon index, while the Morisita-Horn index served to gauge how similar the tumor and blood repertoires were. Using fastp at Q25 and MiXCR, TCRdb reprocessed the public reads and kept productive beta chains. It is TCRdb's table, rather than the study itself, that gives the V and J calls and clone size. Across this sample there are more than 10,000 clones, with 20% to 30% seen only once. The ten largest clones add up to roughly 20% of the sample.

This chain is built from TRBV30 and TRBJ1-2; the D gene remains uncertain. This clonotype was sampled from a female donor with papillary thyroid cancer or a benign thyroid nodule (not recorded which). Some clones in this sample may be carry-over from other donors' samples. The sequenced sample consisted of tumor tissue. CDR3 region: CAWSAQCTVFYGYTF. The nucleotide sequence is given as TGTGCCTGGAGTGCACAATGTACGGTATTTTATGGCTACACCTTC. Outside the CDR3, residues come from the reference TRBV30 and TRBJ1-2 proteins, so the full variable domain is: SQTIHQWPATLVQPVGSPLSLECTVEGTSNPNLYWYRQAAGRGLQLLFYSVGIGQISSEVPQNLSASRPQDRQFILSSKKLLLSDSGFYLCAWSAQCTVFYGYTFGSGTRLTVV.